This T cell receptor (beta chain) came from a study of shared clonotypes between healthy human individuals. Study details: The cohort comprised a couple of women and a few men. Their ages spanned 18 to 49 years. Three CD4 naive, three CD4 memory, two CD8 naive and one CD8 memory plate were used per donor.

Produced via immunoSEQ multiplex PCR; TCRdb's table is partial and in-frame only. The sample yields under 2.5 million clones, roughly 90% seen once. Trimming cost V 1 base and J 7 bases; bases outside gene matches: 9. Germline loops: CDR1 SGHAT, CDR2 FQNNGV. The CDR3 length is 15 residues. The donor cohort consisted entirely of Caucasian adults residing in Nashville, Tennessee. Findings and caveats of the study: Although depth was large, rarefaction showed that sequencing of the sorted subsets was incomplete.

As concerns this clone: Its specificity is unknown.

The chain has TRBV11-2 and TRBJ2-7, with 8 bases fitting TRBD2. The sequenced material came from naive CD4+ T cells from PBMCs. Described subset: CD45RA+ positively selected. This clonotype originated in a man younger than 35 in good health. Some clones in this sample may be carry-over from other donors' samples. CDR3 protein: CASSLAGAGGKEQYF. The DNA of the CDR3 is TGTGCCAGCAGCTTAGCGGGCGCGGGAGGAAAAGAGCAGTACTTC.